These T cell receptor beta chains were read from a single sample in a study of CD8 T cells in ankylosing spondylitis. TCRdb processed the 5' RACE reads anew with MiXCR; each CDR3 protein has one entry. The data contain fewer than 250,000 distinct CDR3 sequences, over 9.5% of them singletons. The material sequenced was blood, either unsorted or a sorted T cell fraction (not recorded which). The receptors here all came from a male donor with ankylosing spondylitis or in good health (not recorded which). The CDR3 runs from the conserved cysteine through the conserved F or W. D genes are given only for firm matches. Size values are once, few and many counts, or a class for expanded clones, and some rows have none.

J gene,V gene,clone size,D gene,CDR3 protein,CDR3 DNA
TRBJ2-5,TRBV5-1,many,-,CASSLGFGRNQETQYF,TGCGCCAGCAGCTTGGGTTTCGGACGGAACCAAGAGACCCAGTACTTC
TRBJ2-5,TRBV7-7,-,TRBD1,CASNSSGTGVDTQYF,TGTGCTAGCAACTCCAGCGGCACAGGGGTAGACACCCAGTACTTC
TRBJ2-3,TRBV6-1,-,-,CASNEGGLGTDTQYF,TGTGCCAGCAACGAGGGGGGACTTGGCACAGATACGCAGTATTTT
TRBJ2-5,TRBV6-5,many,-,CASSYRGFSMGVQETQYF,TGTGCCAGCAGTTACCGGGGCTTCTCTATGGGAGTCCAAGAGACCCAGTACTTC
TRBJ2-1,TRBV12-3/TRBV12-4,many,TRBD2,CASSSGLAVNEQFF,TGTGCCAGCAGTTCAGGACTAGCGGTCAATGAGCAGTTCTTC
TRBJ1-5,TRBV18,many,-,CASSLKAGSDQPQHF,TGTGCCAGCTCACTCAAGGCAGGGAGTGATCAGCCCCAGCATTTT
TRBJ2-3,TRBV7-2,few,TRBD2,CASSGAGGPDTQYF,TGTGCCAGCAGCGGAGCGGGGGGGCCAGATACGCAGTATTTT
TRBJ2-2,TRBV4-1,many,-,CASSPAGPGELFF,TGCGCCAGCAGCCCGGCAGGGCCCGGGGAGCTGTTTTTT
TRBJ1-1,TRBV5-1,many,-,CASSALGVNTEAFF,TGCGCCAGCTCGGCTCTAGGGGTGAACACTGAAGCTTTCTTT
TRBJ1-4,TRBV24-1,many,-,CATSDRGQPEKLFF,TGTGCCACCAGTGATCGAGGACAACCTGAAAAACTGTTTTTT